This T cell receptor (beta chain) comes out of a study of blood T cells in healthy people across ages. CDR3 length: 15 amino acids. The germline gives CDR1 SGHVS, CDR2 FQNEAQ. Germline trimming cut 2 bases from V and 3 bases from J; bases unmatched to any gene: 4. The second PCR ran roughly 6 to 11 cycles with a sample-barcoded 5' primer and J-beta primers. A tag from a template-switch adaptor with 12 random nucleotides marked each cDNA molecule. Each CDR3 protein is one row after TCRdb ran MiXCR on the 5' RACE reads. The sample includes under 2,000,000 distinct CDR3 sequences, roughly 50% seen only once; the top ten take over 2%.

The sample comprised blood. This receptor was obtained from a woman aged 35 to 49 in good health. The gene calls are TRBV7-8 and TRBJ2-7; 10 nucleotides line up with TRBD2. CDR3 protein: CASSLTSGARYEQYF. The CDR3 coding sequence is TGTGCCAGCAGCTTAACTAGCGGGGCGCGCTACGAGCAGTACTTC.